The rows below give T cell receptor beta chains drawn from one sample of a study of brain metastases from non-small cell lung cancer. The table came from immunoSEQ multiplex PCR; TCRdb's copy has only in-frame clones and leaves some out. The sample consists of 2,000 to 2,500 clones, about 90% of them appearing once. The sample comprised primary lung tumor tissue. The receptor source for this set is a donor over 35 with non-small cell lung cancer. Each CDR3 is given without its conserved first and last residue. Size tells how often a clone was seen (once, few, many) or the class of an expanded clone, and some rows leave it out.

v_gene	abundance	CDR3aa
TRBV6-5	.	ASSYDEGRETQY
TRBV20-1	.	SASGTSATPSSYEQY
TRBV24-1	.	ATSVAGGSEETQY
TRBV5-6	.	ASSLRGGYT
TRBV5-6	once	ASSLAGIGHQPQH
TRBV12-3/TRBV12-4	.	ASSLQAHSPLH
TRBV24-1	once	ATSDSWEDSLETQY
TRBV5-1	.	ASSLDRRSSYEQY
TRBV6-2/TRBV6-3	.	ASSYGSYSNQPQH
TRBV28	.	ASNPKFYNEQF
TRBV4-1	.	ASSRITGTPETQY
TRBV7-9	.	ASSLSFGTGTYGYT
TRBV19	.	ASSIRGDRDNYGYT
TRBV28	.	ASSSSDSYEQY
TRBV6-2/TRBV6-3	.	ASSLSGGATDTQY
TRBV6-1	.	ASSVRGTGGISRQETQY
TRBV6-1	.	ASSETGEQY
TRBV19	.	ASSSPGLSRAF
TRBV24-1	.	ATSDLISKRRQETQY
TRBV7-9	.	ASSWAEGDTQY
TRBV28	few	ASSLFPSGGRGPQY
TRBV9	.	ASSVDGAGQPQH
TRBV15	.	ATSRARGTSGANVLT
TRBV2	.	ASSESYGNNEQF
TRBV29-1	.	SVVEQTNTEAF
TRBV9	.	ASSGKGVGHGYT
TRBV5-1	.	ASSLAQGTNYGYT
TRBV6-5	.	ASWDFAGEQF
TRBV2	few	ASSFDRVTDTQY
TRBV6-5	.	ATRRNLGTDTQY
TRBV21-1	.	ASSKGVGYGYT
TRBV5-1	.	ASSVRVGEKLF
TRBV28	.	ASTSLGDRVHQPQH
TRBV6-6	.	ASSYTVGGVTEELF
TRBV29-1	.	VMGAGGQGKPGELF
TRBV5-4	.	ASSGFGEGRNIQY
TRBV4-2	few	ASSQASGTLYSYEQY
TRBV7-9	.	ASSFSGANVLT
TRBV19	.	ASSSPDLYGYT
TRBV14	.	ASSQVRFFGLGGQETQY
TRBV5-1	.	ASSQGQVAGELF
TRBV28	.	ASSLPMEGGYNEQF
TRBV19	.	ASSSPSLSRAF
TRBV16	.	ASSHGGPDTQY
TRBV9	once	ASSATGYEQY
TRBV5-1	.	ASSAGQTNSPLH
TRBV4-1	once	ASSPGQGTDTQY
TRBV7-9	once	ASSLGTGEDYGYT
TRBV11-2	.	ASTLNRDTPSGANVLT
TRBV7-8	.	ASSLKGEAF
TRBV5-1	.	ASSLGTATEAF
TRBV6-5	once	ASRVTGGSGNTIY
TRBV27	.	ASRPQGSGANVLT